Listed below are T cell receptor beta chains from one sample, sequenced in a study of cytomegalovirus exposure and HLA in healthy donors. Profiled with immunoSEQ multiplex PCR; TCRdb holds only in-frame clones, not every one. This table holds about 120,000 clones, around three quarters found once. Sequences were obtained from PBMCs. The receptors shown here come from a female donor in good health and CMV-seronegative. CDR3s include the opening cysteine and the closing phenylalanine or tryptophan. A D gene is named only where the DNA matches it firmly. Rows may omit the clone size; those that give it use once, few, many or a size class.

clone size	V gene	J gene	D gene	CDR3 DNA	CDR3 protein
.	TRBV5-1	TRBJ2-1	.	TGCGCCAGCAGCTTGGTGGCTAGCGGAGGGGGGGAGCAGTTCTTC	CASSLVASGGGEQFF
.	TRBV2	TRBJ2-3	.	TGTGCCAGCACATACACCGCAGATACGCAGTATTTT	CASTYTADTQYF
.	TRBV6-5	TRBJ1-2	.	TGTGCCAGCAGTTATGTGGCAGGGAGGCCAAGTTATGGCTACACCTTC	CASSYVAGRPSYGYTF
.	TRBV2	TRBJ1-1	TRBD1	TGTGCCAGCAGTGTCAGGGGGCTGAACACTGAAGCTTTCTTT	CASSVRGLNTEAFF
.	TRBV29-1	TRBJ1-2	TRBD1	TGCAGCGCCTCGGGACAGGGAAGTTACACCTTC	CSASGQGSYTF
.	TRBV7-2	TRBJ1-5	.	TGTGCCAGCAGCCGGTGGAGTTTGAGCAATCAGCCCCAGCATTTT	CASSRWSLSNQPQHF
.	TRBV6-5	TRBJ1-4	TRBD1	TGTGCCAGCTGCAGGACAGGAACGGGTGGAAACCTGTTTTTT	CASCRTGTGGNLFF
.	TRBV4-1	TRBJ2-5	.	TGCGCCAGCAGCCAAGGGCCGGTGGACTTCGAAGAGACCCAGTACTTC	CASSQGPVDFEETQYF
.	TRBV6-6	TRBJ1-2	.	TGTGCCAGCAGTGCCTTCGACGGGGGTGGCTACACCTTC	CASSAFDGGGYTF
.	TRBV15	TRBJ1-6	.	TGTGCCACCAGCAGGATAAAAGCGGGCTCACCCCTCCACTTT	CATSRIKAGSPLHF
once	TRBV7-2	TRBJ2-2	TRBD2	TGTGCCAGCAGCTTAAACCTAGCGGGAGGGCTTGCCACCGGGGAGCTGTTTTTT	CASSLNLAGGLATGELFF
.	TRBV7-3	TRBJ2-5	TRBD2	TGTGCCAGCAGCCGCGGGGGGGGGCGAGAGACCCAGTACTTC	CASSRGGGRETQYF
.	TRBV25-1	TRBJ2-7	.	TGTGCCAGCAGTGGACTCGTCTACGAGCAGTACTTC	CASSGLVYEQYF
few	TRBV12-5	TRBJ2-7	TRBD2	TGTGCTAGTGGTTTGTGGTTGTCCGGGACTAGCGGATCCTACGAGCAGTACTTC	CASGLWLSGTSGSYEQYF
.	TRBV18	TRBJ1-3	TRBD1	TGTGCCAGCTCACCCGACAGGGGCCTCCCTTCTGGAAACACCATATATTTT	CASSPDRGLPSGNTIYF
.	TRBV2	TRBJ1-4	.	TGTGCCAGCCGATTCGGGGGGTCTAATGAAAAACTGTTTTTT	CASRFGGSNEKLFF